This TCR beta chain was profiled in a study of identical twins. One entry per CDR3 protein, called by TCRdb with MiXCR from the 5' RACE reads. The sample consists of nearly 900,000 distinct CDR3 sequences, 9% to 15% of them appearing once. With respect to this clonotype: Its antigen is unknown.

Regarding the study as a whole: Invariant MAIT and iNKT cells could partly confound zero-insertion analyses. The study found weaker excess twin sharing in beta out-of-frame sequences. The study based its conclusions on cross-sectional statistical analysis and did not follow the same donors.

The same data also went into a second study, on yellow fever vaccine responses in identical twins.

This receptor was taken from a woman aged 18-29 years in good health. The sequenced sample was PBMCs.

CDR3 in DNA: TGTGCCAGCAGTCCCCGTGCTGCGGGACAGGTCCGAGCTTTCTTT. It encodes CASSPRAAGQVRAFF. The chain joins TRBV27 to TRBJ1-1; 8 bases agree with TRBD1. This CDR3 is 15 amino acids long. Germline V gene sequence: CDR1 MNHEY, CDR2 SMNVEV (reference sequence). Trimming at V came to 5 bases and at J to 10 bases, leaving 15 bases not matched to a gene.